This TCR beta chain was identified during a study of blood T cell repertoires in COVID-19. The overall study: The United States, Italy and Spain were the sources of the acute and convalescent COVID-19 samples. The analysed material was cDNA or gDNA that came from T cells, B-cell-depleted T cells, or PBMCs.

In the authors' methods: Estimated nucleated cell counts came from reference gene primer amplification. The data were produced by immunoSEQ multiplex PCR, yet TCRdb's version contains in-frame clones alone and is incomplete. V and J calls and clone size are those listed in that table; D and trimming were worked out from the DNA. The sample carries about 55,000 clones, around 83% recorded once. The receptor comes from a human donor in a cohort sampled during active or convalescent COVID-19. Input material: peripheral blood.

CDR3 residues: CASRPDRVGSPLHF. The DNA of the CDR3 is TGTGCCAGCAGGCCCGACAGGGTGGGCTCACCCCTCCACTTT. This chain connects TRBV2 to TRBJ1-6; 7 nucleotides agree with TRBD1. The junction had 9 bases not matched to a gene; V was cut back by 6 bases and J by 10 bases. Germline loops: CDR1 SNHLY, CDR2 FYNNEI. The CDR3 is 14 amino acids.